These 5 T cell receptor beta chains originate from one sample sequenced in a study of shared clonotypes between healthy human individuals (dated by TCRdb to the early 2020s). The library came from the immunoSEQ multiplex PCR assay. TCRdb obtained this table from immuneACCESS and retained in-frame rearrangements with V and J assigned. These tables miss some clones; where compared with another copy, unresolved V genes account for less than half of the shortfall, and the remainder is unexplained. In all, the sample holds 800,000 or so clones, and around 96% of those were seen once. Under 0.25% of the sample is in the top ten clones. CD8 naive samples consisted of CD45RO-negative cells that were positively selected for CCR7, yielding a CD45RA+CCR7+ population without TemRA cells. Sequencing input: naive CD8+ T cells sorted from blood. The cell subset or site label here, explained by the study, means: CD45RA+CCR7+. The source is a man aged 30 to 45 in good health.

This chain connects TRBV4-1 to TRBJ2-7; D is perhaps TRBD1 or TRBD2 (5 bases each). Germline loops: CDR1 MGHRA, CDR2 YSYEKL. The CDR3 covers 15 residues. Trimming took 0 bases from V and 0 from J, leaving 9 bases between them. The CDR3 DNA reads TGCGCCAGCAGCCAAGATTGGGGGTCCTCCTACGAGCAGTACTTC. It codes for CASSQDWGSSYEQYF.

The rearrangement uses TRBV7-9 and TRBJ2-7, with 9 bases matching TRBD2. The CDR3 contains 18 residues. The germline CDR1 and CDR2 sequences are SEHNR and FQNEAQ (reference sequence). V trimming: 4 bases; J trimming: 2 bases; junction bases outside the gene matches: 15. CDR3 loop: CASSSSTLSGRGAYEQYF. The CDR3 bases are TGTGCCAGCAGCTCATCGACTCTTAGCGGGAGAGGGGCCTACGAGCAGTACTTC.

In its sample, this clone was seen once. V usage is TRBV29-1 and J usage is TRBJ2-7; a possible D gene is TRBD1 (5 bases). Trimming removed 8 bases at V and 0 bases at J, with 14 bases between. The germline V gene has CDR1 SQVTM and CDR2 ANQGSEA. The CDR3 loop spans 13 amino acids. The CDR3 sequence: CSISDINSYEQYF. The CDR3 nucleotides read TGCAGCATCTCGGACATAAACTCCTACGAGCAGTACTTC.

V and J are TRBV5-1 and TRBJ2-6, with D possibly being TRBD1 (5 bases). Germline CDR1 SGHRS, CDR2 YFSETQ. The CDR3 has 17 residues. Between the trimmed V and J ends, which lost 0 bases and 3 bases, there was a span of 13 bases. The CDR3 DNA is TGCGCCAGCAGCTTGGAGGGCCAGGGTGGTGGGGCCAACGTCCTGACTTTC. It yields the protein CASSLEGQGGGANVLTF.

The chain carries TRBV5-1 and TRBJ2-7; tentatively, D is TRBD1 (6 bases). Germline loops: CDR1 SGHRS, CDR2 YFSETQ. This CDR3 is built from 14 residues. With 0 bases removed from V and 3 bases from J, the gap between germline ends came to 10 bases. The CDR3 bases are TGCGCCAGCAGCTTGGAGGACAGAATCTACGAGCAGTACTTC. Residues: CASSLEDRIYEQYF. Together with reference TRBV5-1 and TRBJ2-7, the CDR3 gives the full variable domain: KAGVTQTPRYLIKTRGQQVTLSCSPISGHRSVSWYQQTPGQGLQFLFEYFSETQRNKGNFPGRFSGRQFSNSRSEMNVSTLELGDSALYLCASSLEDRIYEQYFGPGTRLTVT.